The 15 T cell receptor beta chains presented below share a single source sample, sequenced in a study of blood T cell repertoires in COVID-19. Assay: immunoSEQ multiplex PCR; the TCRdb copy retains only in-frame clones and omits some. This table has approximately 110,000 clones, 92% appearing once. Sequencing was performed on peripheral blood. The receptor set was obtained from a man aged 50-60 years with COVID-19, enrolled during active disease.

J is TRBJ1-6 and V is TRBV5-1; the match to TRBD1 covers 8 bases. The ends lost 6 bases at V and 10 bases at J; junction bases unmatched: 9. Per germline, CDR1 SGHRS and CDR2 YFSETQ. This CDR3 has 14 residues. As DNA, the CDR3 is TGCGCCAGCACTCTGGTACAGGGGGAATCACCCCTCCACTTT. Translating it yields CASTLVQGESPLHF.

Written as DNA, the CDR3 is TGTGCCAGCAGCCTCCGGGGGACGGGAGAGACCCAGTACTTC. Translating it yields CASSLRGTGETQYF. This chain joins TRBV11-2 and TRBJ2-5; maybe TRBD2 (6 bases). The CDR3 runs to 14 residues. V lost 5 bases and J lost 4, with 14 bases in between. CDR1 is SGHAT, CDR2 FQNNGV, per germline.

The chain recombines TRBV7-9 with TRBJ2-1; possibly TRBD2 for D (5 bases). V gave up 2 bases and J gave up 5 bases, with 13 bases separating them. From germline, CDR1 is SEHNR and CDR2 FQNEAQ (reference sequence). The CDR3 spans 15 residues. The CDR3 sequence is CASSLRAVTNNEQFF. The DNA for the CDR3 is TGTGCCAGCAGCTTACGAGCGGTTACTAACAATGAGCAGTTCTTC. Combining the CDR3 with reference TRBV7-9 and TRBJ2-1 gives the whole variable domain DTGVSQNPRHKITKRGQNVTFRCDPISEHNRLYWYRQTLGQGPEFLTYFQNEAQLEKSRLLSDRFSAERPKGSFSTLEIQRTEQGDSAMYLCASSLRAVTNNEQFFGPGTRLTVL.

The chain couples TRBV10-3 to TRBJ2-1; 8 bases match TRBD1. Germline V gene lookup returns CDR1 ENHRY and CDR2 SYGVKD. Losses at the gene ends were 4 bases for V and 5 bases for J; bases not matched to a gene: 7. The CDR3 covers 15 residues. CDR3 sequence reads: CAISVYRGSNNEQFF. The CDR3 DNA follows: TGTGCCATCAGTGTCTACAGGGGGTCCAACAATGAGCAGTTCTTC.

The CDR3, as DNA: TGCGCCAGCAGCTTGTACGGGGGGCCAGAGACCCAGTACTTC. Its translation is CASSLYGGPETQYF. The V call is TRBV5-1, the J call TRBJ2-5; TRBD2 is a possible D gene (7 bases). The CDR3 runs 14 residues. Germline loops: CDR1 SGHRS, CDR2 YFSETQ. The V end was cut by 1 base, the J end by 4 bases, with 11 bases between. The full variable domain, its missing parts supplied by reference TRBV5-1 and TRBJ2-5, is KAGVTQTPRYLIKTRGQQVTLSCSPISGHRSVSWYQQTPGQGLQFLFEYFSETQRNKGNFPGRFSGRQFSNSRSEMNVSTLELGDSALYLCASSLYGGPETQYFGPGTRLLVL.

This rearrangement joins TRBV7-2 to TRBJ1-4; D may be TRBD1 (6 bases). Germline V lookup: CDR1 SGHTA, CDR2 FQGNSA. The CDR3 contains 15 residues. Between the trimmed V and J ends, which lost 3 bases and 2 bases, there was a span of 10 bases. The CDR3 DNA follows: TGTGCCAGCAGCTTTCTCAGGGGCACTAATGAAAAACTGTTTTTT. This translates into CASSFLRGTNEKLFF.

V gene TRBV30 combines with J gene TRBJ2-7, with a weak D call TRBD1 (6 bases). This CDR3 spans 12 amino acids. Germline assignment: CDR1 GTSNPN and CDR2 SVGIG (reference sequence). V was cut by 2 bases and J by 4 bases, with 9 bases left in between. CDR3 DNA sequence: TGTGCCTGGAGTCCAGGGGAGTACGAGCAGTACTTC. Encoded protein: CAWSPGEYEQYF.

J is TRBJ2-3 and V is TRBV7-9; D uncertain. Germline V lookup: CDR1 SEHNR, CDR2 FQNEAQ (reference sequence). The CDR3 has 11 residues. V shed 5 bases and J shed 3 bases, with 3 bases lying between them. The CDR3 reads CASSQTDTQYF. CDR3 nucleotide sequence: TGTGCCAGCAGCCAAACAGATACGCAGTATTTT. The whole variable domain, filled in from reference TRBV7-9 and TRBJ2-3, reads DTGVSQNPRHKITKRGQNVTFRCDPISEHNRLYWYRQTLGQGPEFLTYFQNEAQLEKSRLLSDRFSAERPKGSFSTLEIQRTEQGDSAMYLCASSQTDTQYFGPGTRLTVL.

The J gene is TRBJ2-1, the V gene TRBV9, with D perhaps matching TRBD2 (6 bases). Germline CDR1 SGDLS, CDR2 YYNGEE. The CDR3 is made up of 15 amino acids. Trimming took 0 bases from V and 4 from J, leaving 11 bases between them. CDR3 in DNA: TGTGCCAGCAGCGTAGACGGGGGTCAATACAATGAGCAGTTCTTC. It codes for CASSVDGGQYNEQFF. Full variable domain (remainder filled in from reference TRBV9 and TRBJ2-1): DSGVTQTPKHLITATGQRVTLRCSPRSGDLSVYWYQQSLDQGLQFLIQYYNGEERAKGNILERFSAQQFPDLHSELNLSSLELGDSALYFCASSVDGGQYNEQFFGPGTRLTVL.

The genes are TRBV4-3 and TRBJ2-2, with 10 nucleotides matching TRBD2. Looked up from germline, CDR1 is LGHNA and CDR2 is YSLEER. The V gene end was trimmed by 4 bases and the J gene end by 3 bases; junction bases not matched to a gene: 2. This CDR3 comprises 15 residues. CDR3 protein: CASSRGLADTGELFF. The CDR3 DNA follows: TGCGCCAGCAGCCGTGGACTAGCGGACACCGGGGAGCTGTTTTTT.

The chain couples TRBV19 to TRBJ2-2; D gene uncertain. The germline CDR1 and CDR2 sequences are LNHDA and SQIVND (reference sequence). Trimming took 6 bases from V and 6 from J, leaving 11 bases between them. The CDR3 sequence is 13 residues long. The CDR3 DNA reads as TGTGCCAGTAGATCCCACTCGGCCGGGGAGCTGTTTTTT. Protein product: CASRSHSAGELFF.

The V and J genes are TRBV5-1 and TRBJ1-1; a possible D gene is TRBD1 (6 bases). CDR1 and CDR2 (germline): SGHRS, YFSETQ. CDR3 length: 16 residues. V was pared by 5 bases and J by 4 bases, with 21 bases between. This chain's CDR3 is CASRPSGVSWGTEAFF. In DNA form, the CDR3 reads TGCGCCAGCAGGCCCTCAGGGGTATCGTGGGGCACTGAAGCTTTCTTT.

The CDR3 coding sequence is TGTGCCAGCAGCCCTGGGACAGGGGGCCTGGGCTACACCTTC. As protein: CASSPGTGGLGYTF. The J gene is TRBJ1-2, the V gene TRBV5-4; 12 nucleotides agree with TRBD1. This CDR3 contains 14 residues. The V and J ends lost 4 bases and 8 bases, in that order; junction bases with no gene match: 6. The germline CDR1 and CDR2 sequences are SGHNT and YYREEE (reference sequence).

This sequence joins TRBV21-1 and TRBJ2-7; the table's D call TRBD2 went unverified against the DNA. TRBV21-1 constitutes a pseudogene. The length of the CDR3 is 15 residues. Written as DNA, the CDR3 is TGTGCCAGCAGCAACTTAGTAGCGGGAGAGGACGAGCAGTACGTC. Translating it yields CASSNLVAGEDEQYV.

The gene calls are TRBV10-1 and TRBJ2-2, with 8 bases aligning to TRBD1. Germline assignment: CDR1 WNHNN and CDR2 SYGVQD (reference sequence). CDR3 size: 14 residues. V was pared by 6 bases and J by 4 bases, with 4 bases of the junction left unmatched. CDR3 DNA: TGCGCCAGCAGGGGACAGGCCGCCACCGGGGAGCTGTTTTTT. Translating gives CASRGQAATGELFF.